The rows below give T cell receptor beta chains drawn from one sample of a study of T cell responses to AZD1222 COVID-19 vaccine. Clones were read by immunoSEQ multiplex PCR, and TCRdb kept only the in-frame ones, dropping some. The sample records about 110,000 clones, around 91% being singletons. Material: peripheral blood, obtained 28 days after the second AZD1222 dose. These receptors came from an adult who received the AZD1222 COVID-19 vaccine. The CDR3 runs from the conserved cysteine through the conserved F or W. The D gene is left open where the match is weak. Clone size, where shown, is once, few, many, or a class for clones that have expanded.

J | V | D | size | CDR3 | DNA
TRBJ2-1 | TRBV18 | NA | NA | CASSPPELGAYNEQFF | TGTGCCAGCTCACCACCGGAACTGGGGGCCTACAATGAGCAGTTCTTC
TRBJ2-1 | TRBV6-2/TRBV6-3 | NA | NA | CASRYGGSYNEQFF | TGTGCCAGCAGATACGGCGGCTCCTACAATGAGCAGTTCTTC
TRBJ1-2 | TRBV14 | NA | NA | CASSQVEKAGYTF | TGTGCCAGCAGCCAAGTGGAGAAGGCAGGGTACACCTTC
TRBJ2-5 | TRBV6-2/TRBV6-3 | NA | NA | CASSQVTWETQYF | TGTGCCAGCAGCCAAGTCACGTGGGAGACCCAGTACTTC
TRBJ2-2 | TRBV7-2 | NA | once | CASSSQRANTGELFF | TGTGCCAGCAGCTCACAGAGGGCAAACACCGGGGAGCTGTTTTTT
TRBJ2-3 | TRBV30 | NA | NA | CAWSVSSFADTQYF | TGTGCCTGGAGTGTAAGTAGCTTCGCAGATACGCAGTATTTT
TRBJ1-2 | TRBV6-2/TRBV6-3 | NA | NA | CASSYAKPLYGYTF | TGTGCCAGCAGTTACGCAAAACCCCTTTATGGCTACACCTTC
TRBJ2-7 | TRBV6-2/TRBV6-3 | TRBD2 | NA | CASSYTSSGWDKEQYF | TGTGCCAGCAGTTACACCAGTAGCGGGTGGGATAAGGAGCAGTACTTC
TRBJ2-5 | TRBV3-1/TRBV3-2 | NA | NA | CASSRRGIQETQYF | TGTGCCAGCAGCCGAAGGGGTATCCAAGAGACCCAGTACTTC
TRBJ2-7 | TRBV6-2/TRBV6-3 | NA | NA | CASSSPRGSYEQYF | TGTGCCAGCAGTTCTCCGAGGGGTTCCTACGAGCAGTACTTC
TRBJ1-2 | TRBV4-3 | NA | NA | CASSPGTGDYGYTF | TGCGCCAGCAGCCCAGGGACGGGAGACTATGGCTACACCTTC
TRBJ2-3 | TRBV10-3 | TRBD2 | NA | CAISEGSGGRGTDTQYF | TGTGCCATCAGTGAGGGTAGCGGGGGGCGAGGCACAGATACGCAGTATTTT
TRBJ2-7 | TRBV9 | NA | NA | CASSVGGSSYEQYF | TGTGCCAGCAGCGTAGGAGGAAGCTCCTACGAGCAGTACTTC
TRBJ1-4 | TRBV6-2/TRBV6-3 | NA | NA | CASSSPGIAAEKLFF | TGTGCCAGCAGTTCTCCGGGGATTGCGGCTGAAAAACTGTTTTTT
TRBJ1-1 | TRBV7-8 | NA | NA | CASSFSPYRNTEAFF | TGTGCCAGCAGTTTTTCCCCTTATCGGAACACTGAAGCTTTCTTT
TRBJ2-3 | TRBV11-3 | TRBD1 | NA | CASSLGQGPPSADTQYF | TGTGCCAGCAGCCTAGGACAGGGCCCTCCCAGCGCAGATACGCAGTATTTT
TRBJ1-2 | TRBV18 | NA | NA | CASSPPSEAWGYTF | TGTGCCAGCTCACCACCGTCGGAGGCCTGGGGCTACACCTTC
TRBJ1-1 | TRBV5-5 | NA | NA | CASSSRGSGTEAFF | TGTGCCAGCAGCTCCCGGGGCAGTGGGACTGAAGCTTTCTTT
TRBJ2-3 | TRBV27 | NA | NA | CASSRYRGWTDTQYF | TGTGCCAGCAGCCGTTATCGGGGTTGGACAGATACGCAGTATTTT
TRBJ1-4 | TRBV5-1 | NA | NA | CASSSRGFGTNEKLFF | TGCGCCAGCAGCTCAAGGGGTTTCGGAACTAATGAAAAACTGTTTTTT